One and the same sample provided the 10 T cell receptor beta chains below, sequenced in a study of regulatory T cells in long-lasting Graves disease. Assembly of TCR beta libraries relied on iRepertoire HTBI primers together with Arm-PCR of CDR3 regions. MiXCR, applied by TCRdb to the multiplex PCR reads, yields one record per CDR3 protein. The table lists 620,000 or so distinct CDR3 sequences, 15% to 20% of them singletons. Time point of the sample: newly diagnosed GD, antithyroid drugs for less than 3 months. RNA isolated from PBMCs was used to make the TCR library. These data are also associated with another study on T cells in Graves' hyperthyroidism and ophthalmopathy.

Sequencing used peripheral blood mononuclear cells (PBMCs), obtained at new diagnosis, from a patient treated with antithyroid drugs. These receptors all stem from a woman aged 25 to 39 with Graves disease.

This clonotype was found a few times. The V gene is TRBV10-3, the J gene TRBJ2-1, with D maybe TRBD2 (6 bases). V was trimmed by 8 bases and J by 8 bases, leaving 16 bases between them. CDR1 is ENHRY and CDR2 is SYGVKD in the germline V gene. The CDR3 consists of 13 residues. The CDR3 reads CAIARSSSDEQFF. In DNA, the CDR3 is TGTGCCATCGCCCGCTCGTCTAGCGATGAGCAGTTCTTC.

This clonotype was seen at least ten times. This chain joins TRBV28 and TRBJ2-7, with 8 nucleotides matching TRBD1. This CDR3 has 15 residues. Germline-derived CDR1 and CDR2 are MDHEN and SYDVKM. The J segment lost 5 bases and the V segment lost 6 bases, leaving 12 bases of the junction unmatched. As DNA, the CDR3 is TGTGCCAGCAGCCCTGGAGGGACAGGTGCCCACGAGCAGTACTTC. This encodes CASSPGGTGAHEQYF.

A note on this clonotype: No conserved phenylalanine or tryptophan is present at the end of the CDR3, so a read error is the likely explanation. V is TRBV28 and J is TRBJ2-3, with 9 nucleotides matching TRBD2. CDR1 MDHEN and CDR2 SYDVKM come from the germline V gene. The CDR3 covers 19 residues. The ends lost 2 bases at V and 0 bases at J; junction bases unmatched: 12. Written as DNA, the CDR3 is TGTGCCAGCAGTTTAAGACTAGCGGAACTATCTACTAGCACAGATACGCAGTATCTT. Translating gives CASSLRLAELSTSTDTQYL.

The V and J genes are TRBV6-4 and TRBJ2-1; 10 nucleotides align to TRBD2. Per germline, CDR1 MRHNA and CDR2 SNTAGT. The CDR3 totals 15 residues. V was clipped by 6 bases and J by 3 bases; unmatched bases: 5. Here the CDR3 DNA reads TGTGCCAGCAGCCCTAGCGGGAGTTTCTACAATGAGCAGTTCTTC. This sequence encodes CASSPSGSFYNEQFF.

There are many counts of this clonotype. Written as DNA, the CDR3 is TGCAGTGCTAGAGAGGACGCGCAGTATTTT. Translation: CSAREDAQYF. The V call is TRBV20-1, the J call TRBJ2-3, with D unresolved. The germline gives CDR1 DFQATT, CDR2 SNEGSKA (reference sequence). This CDR3 has 10 residues. The ends were cut back, 0 bases at V and 10 bases at J, with 5 bases in the middle.

In its sample, this clonotype was seen many times. A read error may account for a junction end that differs from germline. This rearrangement joins TRBV5-1 to TRBJ1-1; unclear D gene. The germline V gene encodes CDR1 SGHRS and CDR2 YFSETQ. The CDR3 length is 14 residues. CDR3 nucleotides: TGTGCCAGCAGCTTAGGCAGCCTGAACACTGAAGCTTTCTTT. As protein: CASSLGSLNTEAFF.

The CDR3 sequence is CASSYSNLYEQYF. CDR3 bases: TGTGCCAGCAGTTACTCGAACCTGTACGAGCAGTACTTC. The V gene is TRBV6-5, the J gene TRBJ2-7; D is ambiguous. Trimming removed 0 bases at V and 4 bases at J, with 7 bases between. The CDR3 contains 13 residues. Germline V gene sequence: CDR1 MNHEY, CDR2 SVGAGI.

The table lists this clonotype with a few counts. The chain joins TRBV28 to TRBJ2-2, with D unresolved. Germline V CDR1 and CDR2: MDHEN, SYDVKM. V shed 7 bases and J shed 3 bases, with 15 bases lying between them. This CDR3 spans 15 amino acids. CDR3 sequence (DNA): TGTGCCAGCACCCCTCGGGCTGCCGACACCGGGGAGCTGTTTTTT. It codes for CASTPRAADTGELFF. The whole variable domain, filled in from reference TRBV28 and TRBJ2-2, reads DVKVTQSSRYLVKRTGEKVFLECVQDMDHENMFWYRQDPGLGLRLIYFSYDVKMKEKGDIPEGYSVSREKKERFSLILESASTNQTSMYLCASTPRAADTGELFFGEGSRLTVL.

Ten or more counts support this clonotype. This chain uses TRBV10-2 with TRBJ1-2; D ambiguous. In germline, CDR1 is WSHSY, CDR2 SAAADI. This CDR3 contains 16 residues. V was clipped by 0 bases and J by 3 bases, with 14 bases between them. The CDR3 DNA is TGCGCCAGCAGTGAGTCGGGTGCTCCAACCGACTATGGCTACACCTTC. This translates into CASSESGAPTDYGYTF.

This clonotype came up many times. The chain uses TRBV24-1 and TRBJ2-3; TRBD1 aligns across 8 bases. Judging by the DNA end, TRBJ2-5 fits better; the J call may be wrong. The CDR3 loop spans 15 amino acids. Germline assignment: CDR1 KGHDR and CDR2 SFDVKD. The CDR3 protein is CATSDPGQGVGTQYF. The CDR3 region has the DNA TGTGCCACCAGTGATCCTGGACAGGGAGTAGGGACCCAGTACTTC.